Sequencing of this TCR beta chain was carried out in a study of glioma-infiltrating T cells after dendritic cell vaccination (TCRdb year 2016). Regarding the complete study: The cohort comprised roughly 15 glioblastoma patients from Phase I and II dendritic cell vaccination trials, 9 newly diagnosed and 6 with recurrent disease. In glioblastoma patients vaccinated with dendritic cells, deep sequencing of TCR beta CDR3 regions served to measure tumor-infiltrating lymphocyte content and to compare repertoires between tumor and blood. The vaccine was prepared from monocyte-derived dendritic cells that were cultured for approximately seven days with IL-4 and GM-CSF and then pulsed overnight with autologous tumor lysate. Survival after dendritic cell vaccination was correlated with TCR sequencing metrics, such as TIL content and the overlap between tumor and blood repertoires. Patients received autologous tumor lysate-pulsed dendritic cell vaccination between about 2003 and 2012. Patients received three intradermal dendritic cell vaccine injections at biweekly intervals in the arm below the axilla.

The immunoSEQ assay amplified TCRB CDR3 regions from approximately 2 micrograms of genomic DNA, or from all available DNA when less than that amount was available. Multiplex PCR used 60 forward primers for TCR V beta segments and 13 reverse primers for J beta segments. Synthetic control templates were spiked into each sample at limiting dilution to estimate reads per starting template. The Illumina HiSeq System generated sequencing reads of 87 bp. Per the source publication's procedure: PCR and sequencing errors were removed by a nearest neighbor algorithm that merged closely related sequences. TCR overlap was measured as the percentage of unique tumor TCR beta sequences also present in the same patient's peripheral blood. Here the immuneACCESS table is served through TCRdb, limited to in-frame sequences with V and J called. Missing clones are a known gap in these copies; in checked studies unresolved V genes cover under half, and the rest lacks a known reason. V and J calls and clone size are given by that table; D and trimming were obtained from the DNA. The sample yields 70,000 to 90,000 clones; roughly four fifths were counted once. The ten largest clonotypes hold 5.5% to 8% of the sample.

A word on this clone: No cognate antigen has been identified for it. Nothing much larger sits one base from this clone, and base qualities are not available.

CDR1 and CDR2 were assigned from the germline V gene as SNHLY and FYNNEI. The CDR3 holds 16 amino acids from the cysteine to the phenylalanine. Only the CDR3 DNA is retained, 48 bases long and in frame from the first base. Trimming at the junction amounts to 5 bases on V and 5 bases on J, and the germline ends lie 22 bases apart. The paper as a whole reports these results and caveats: After dendritic cell vaccination, a higher estimated pretreatment TIL content predicted longer time to progression and overall survival. TCR clonality showed no direct relationship with survival, which suggests that a diverse polyclonal response may matter. The cohort was small and heterogeneous, few patients had complete blood and tumor sets, and even fewer had initial-recurrent tumor pairs. The three-group TCR overlap response model was characterized as speculative, and prospective validation of the model was stated to be required.

In the paper's terms, the time point label means: after dendritic cell vaccination, including at tumor progression/relapse. To be selected, patients needed enough residual fresh-frozen tumor tissue and more than two years of available survival data. An isocitrate dehydrogenase mutation was not carried by any of the glioblastoma patients, although molecular status was otherwise variable. PBMC were collected before vaccination, two weeks after the third vaccination, and at tumor progression when it occurred. The Qiagen DNeasy Blood extraction Kit was used to extract genomic DNA. The chain joins TRBV2 to TRBJ2-7; D gene: possibly TRBD1, on 6 matching bases. Here the sequenced sample was blood, taken after dendritic cell vaccination. The receptor was derived from a human donor with glioblastoma. The bases read TGTGCCAGCAGTTTGCTACAGGGAATTGAATCGGACGAGCAGTACTTC. Translated, this is CASSLLQGIESDEQYF.